This TCR beta chain was retrieved from a study of control samples from healthy donors and cancer patients. TCRdb keeps only in-frame clones here, not all; method: immunoSEQ multiplex PCR. The sample yields tens of thousands of clones, roughly 86% seen once. As for this clone: The sample holds other DNA sequences that translate to the same CDR3.

The receptor was derived from a woman aged 50 to 60 with head and neck cancer. The sequencing sample was made of PBMCs.

The CDR3 sequence is CASSLGLAGGQETQYF. The CDR3 DNA is TGTGCCAGCAGCTTGGGGTTAGCGGGGGGGCAAGAGACCCAGTACTTC. V usage is TRBV7-2 and J usage is TRBJ2-5; 11 nucleotides match TRBD2. The CDR3 has 16 amino acids. Germline lookup yields CDR1 SGHTA and CDR2 FQGNSA. J was trimmed by 2 bases and V by 3 bases; bases with no gene match: 5.